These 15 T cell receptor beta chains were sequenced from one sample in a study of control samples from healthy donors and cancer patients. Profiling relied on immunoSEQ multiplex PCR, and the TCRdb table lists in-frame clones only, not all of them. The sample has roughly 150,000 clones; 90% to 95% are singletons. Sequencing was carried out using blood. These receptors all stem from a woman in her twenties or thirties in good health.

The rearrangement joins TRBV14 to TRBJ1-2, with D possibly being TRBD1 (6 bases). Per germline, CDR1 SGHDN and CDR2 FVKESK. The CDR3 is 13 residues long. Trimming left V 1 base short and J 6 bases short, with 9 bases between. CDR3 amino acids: CASSQARQDGYTF. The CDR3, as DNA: TGTGCCAGCAGCCAAGCACGACAGGATGGCTACACCTTC.

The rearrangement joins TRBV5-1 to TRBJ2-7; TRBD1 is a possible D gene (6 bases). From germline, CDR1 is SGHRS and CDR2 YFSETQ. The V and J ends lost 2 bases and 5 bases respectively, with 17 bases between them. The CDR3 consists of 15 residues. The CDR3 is CASSFRGRGFDEQYF. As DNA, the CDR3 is TGCGCCAGCAGCTTCCGGGGCAGGGGCTTCGACGAGCAGTACTTC.

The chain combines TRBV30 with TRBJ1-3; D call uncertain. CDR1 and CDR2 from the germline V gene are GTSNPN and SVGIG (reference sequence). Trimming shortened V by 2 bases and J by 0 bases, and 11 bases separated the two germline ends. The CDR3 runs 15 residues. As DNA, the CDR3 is TGTGCCTGGAGTCATGACACGTACTCTGGAAACACCATATATTTT. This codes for CAWSHDTYSGNTIYF.

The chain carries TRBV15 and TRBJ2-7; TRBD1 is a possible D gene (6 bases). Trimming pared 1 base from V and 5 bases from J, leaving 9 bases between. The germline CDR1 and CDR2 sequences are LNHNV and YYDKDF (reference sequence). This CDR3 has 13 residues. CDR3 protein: CATSRVGGNEQYF. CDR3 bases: TGTGCCACCAGCAGAGTAGGGGGAAACGAGCAGTACTTC.

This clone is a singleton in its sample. CDR3: CASSLWITRDEQYF. The CDR3 DNA is TGTGCCAGCAGCTTATGGATTACGCGGGACGAGCAGTACTTC. V and J are TRBV11-2 and TRBJ2-7, with D possibly being TRBD2 (5 bases). CDR1 SGHAT and CDR2 FQNNGV come from the germline V gene. The CDR3 extends over 14 amino acids. Trimming shortened V by 2 bases and J by 5 bases, and 13 bases separated the two germline ends.

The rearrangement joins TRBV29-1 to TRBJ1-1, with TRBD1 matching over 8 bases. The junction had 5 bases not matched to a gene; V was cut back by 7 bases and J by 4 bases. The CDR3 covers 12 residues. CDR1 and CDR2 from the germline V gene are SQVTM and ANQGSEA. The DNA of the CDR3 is TGCAGCGCCGAAGGACAGGGCACTGAAGCTTTCTTT. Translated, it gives CSAEGQGTEAFF. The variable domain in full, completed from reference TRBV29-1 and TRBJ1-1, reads SAVISQKPSRDICQRGTSLTIQCQVDSQVTMMFWYRQQPGQSLTLIATANQGSEATYESGFVIDKFPISRPNLTFSTLTVSNMSPEDSSIYLCSAEGQGTEAFFGQGTRLTVV.

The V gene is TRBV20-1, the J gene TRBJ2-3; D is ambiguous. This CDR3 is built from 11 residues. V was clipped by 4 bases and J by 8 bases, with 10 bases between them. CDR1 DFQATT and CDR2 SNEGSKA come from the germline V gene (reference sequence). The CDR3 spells CSAIDWGTQYF. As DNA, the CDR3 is TGCAGTGCTATAGATTGGGGTACGCAGTATTTT.

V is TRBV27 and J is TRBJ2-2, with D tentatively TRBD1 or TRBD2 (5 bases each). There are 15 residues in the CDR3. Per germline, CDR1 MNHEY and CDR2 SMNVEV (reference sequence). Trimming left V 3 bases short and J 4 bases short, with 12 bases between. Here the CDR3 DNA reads TGTGCCAGCAGTTTCGGGACCAGACCCACCGGGGAGCTGTTTTTT. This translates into CASSFGTRPTGELFF.

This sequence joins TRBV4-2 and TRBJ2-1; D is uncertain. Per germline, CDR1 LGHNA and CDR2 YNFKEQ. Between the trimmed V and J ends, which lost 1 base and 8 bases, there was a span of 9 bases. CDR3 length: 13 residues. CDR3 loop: CASSQAPRDEQFF. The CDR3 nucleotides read TGTGCCAGCAGCCAAGCCCCCCGGGATGAGCAGTTCTTC.

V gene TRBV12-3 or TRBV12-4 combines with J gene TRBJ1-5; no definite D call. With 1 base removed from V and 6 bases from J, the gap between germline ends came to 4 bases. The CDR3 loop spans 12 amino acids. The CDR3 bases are TGTGCCAGCAGTTTAGGAAGTCAGCCCCAGCATTTT. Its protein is CASSLGSQPQHF.

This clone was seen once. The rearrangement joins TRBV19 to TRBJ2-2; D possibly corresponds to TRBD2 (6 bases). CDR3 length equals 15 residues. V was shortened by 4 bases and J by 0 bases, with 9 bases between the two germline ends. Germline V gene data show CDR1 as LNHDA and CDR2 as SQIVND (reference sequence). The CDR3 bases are TGTGCCAGTAGTAGTAGCGGACCGAACACCGGGGAGCTGTTTTTT. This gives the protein CASSSSGPNTGELFF. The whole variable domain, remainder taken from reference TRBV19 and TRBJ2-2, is DGGITQSPKYLFRKEGQNVTLSCEQNLNHDAMYWYRQDPGQGLRLIYYSQIVNDFQKGDIAEGYSVSREKKESFPLTVTSAQKNPTAFYLCASSSSGPNTGELFFGEGSRLTVL.

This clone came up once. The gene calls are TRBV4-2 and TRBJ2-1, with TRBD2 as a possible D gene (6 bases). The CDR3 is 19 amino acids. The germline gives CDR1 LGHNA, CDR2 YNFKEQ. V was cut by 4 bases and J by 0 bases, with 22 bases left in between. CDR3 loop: CASSRAVYQAGSSYNEQFF. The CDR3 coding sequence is TGTGCCAGCAGCCGAGCGGTCTATCAAGCGGGTAGCTCCTACAATGAGCAGTTCTTC.

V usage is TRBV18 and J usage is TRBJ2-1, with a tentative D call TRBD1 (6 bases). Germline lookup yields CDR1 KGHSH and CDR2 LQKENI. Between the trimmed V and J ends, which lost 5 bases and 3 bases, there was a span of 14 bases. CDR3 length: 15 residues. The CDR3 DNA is TGTGCCAGCTCAACGGGGTGGGGGCTCTACAATGAGCAGTTCTTC. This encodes CASSTGWGLYNEQFF.

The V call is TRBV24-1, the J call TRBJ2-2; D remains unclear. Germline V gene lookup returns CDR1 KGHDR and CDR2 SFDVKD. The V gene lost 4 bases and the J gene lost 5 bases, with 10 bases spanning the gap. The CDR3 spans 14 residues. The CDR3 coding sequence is TGTGCCACCAGTGACCCGGGCAGAACCGGGGAGCTGTTTTTT. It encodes CATSDPGRTGELFF.

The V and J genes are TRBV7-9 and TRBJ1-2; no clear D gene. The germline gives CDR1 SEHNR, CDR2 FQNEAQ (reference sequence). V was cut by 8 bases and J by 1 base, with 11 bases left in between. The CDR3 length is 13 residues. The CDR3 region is CASSDTHNYGYTF. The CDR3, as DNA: TGTGCCAGCTCCGACACGCATAACTATGGCTACACCTTC.